This TCR beta chain was sequenced in a study of beta chain features in type 1 diabetes. Study information: Patients were similar to healthy donors in age and gender (as well as in cell yields).

The CDR3 sequence is 17 residues long. CDR1 and CDR2 (germline): KGHSH, LQKENI. Trimming removed 0 bases from V and 3 bases from J; junction bases left unmatched: 7. Sorting gave populations that all exceeded 95% purity. This clone was observed a few times. Antigen unknown. Whole-study findings and limits: No resolution was reached here on whether HLA type influences TCRB rearrangement. Cells carrying high TCR expression could end up over-represented when cDNA is sequenced. Significant though moderate, a shortening of TCRB CDR3s appeared in all four CD4+ subsets of Type 1 diabetes patients.

The sequenced template was cDNA made from the entire isolated RNA. Sequenced by immunoSEQ multiplex PCR; TCRdb stores in-frame clones only, minus some. The table includes 310,000 or so clones, 14% to 15% detected once. The source is a man between 18 and 29 years old with type 1 diabetes. The rearrangement uses TRBV18 and TRBJ2-3; 9 bases match TRBD1. Sequenced: naive CD4+ T cells from blood. The CDR3 reads CASSPPYRGLRTDTQYF. In DNA, the CDR3 is TGTGCCAGCTCACCACCCTACAGGGGGCTCAGGACAGATACGCAGTATTTT. The variable domain in full, with the rest retrieved from reference TRBV18 and TRBJ2-3, is NAGVMQNPRHLVRRRGQEARLRCSPMKGHSHVYWYRQLPEEGLKFMVYLQKENIIDESGMPKERFSAEFPKEGPSILRIQQVVRGDSAAYFCASSPPYRGLRTDTQYFGPGTRLTVL.